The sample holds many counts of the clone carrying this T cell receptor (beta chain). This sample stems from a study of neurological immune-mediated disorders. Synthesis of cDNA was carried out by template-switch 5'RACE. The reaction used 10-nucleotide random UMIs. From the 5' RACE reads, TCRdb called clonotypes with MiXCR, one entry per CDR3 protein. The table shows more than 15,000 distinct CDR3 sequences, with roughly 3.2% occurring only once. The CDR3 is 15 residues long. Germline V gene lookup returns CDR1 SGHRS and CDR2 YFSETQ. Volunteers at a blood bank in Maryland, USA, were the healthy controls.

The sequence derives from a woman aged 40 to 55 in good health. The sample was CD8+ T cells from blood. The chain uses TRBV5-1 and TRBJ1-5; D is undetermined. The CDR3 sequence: CAPAGNRRKNQPQHF. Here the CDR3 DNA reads TGCGCACCAGCAGGTAACCGGAGGAAGAATCAGCCCCAGCATTTT.